This TCR beta chain was identified in a study of OX40 agonist ivuxolimab in advanced cancers. Study at large: Head and neck, renal cell, melanoma or hepatocellular carcinoma were the cancers that dose-escalation patients had. Of mixed ages from about 20 to 80 and averaging 60 years, the group was 65% to 85% male. Study conclusions and caveats: At doses 0.1 to 3.0 mg/kg, CD4+ and CD8+ clones expanded.

The method was immunoSEQ multiplex PCR; TCRdb's version includes in-frame clones alone and lacks a portion of them. The table records about 48,000 clones, about 85% of them present only once. Germline loops: CDR1 LNHNV, CDR2 YYDKDF (reference sequence). Trimming left V 2 bases short and J 5 bases short, with 13 bases between. This CDR3 contains 14 residues. Of note for this clone: What it binds is not known.

The sample here was CD4+ or CD8+ T cells sorted from blood, taken in a trial of the OX40 agonist ivuxolimab. The chain carries TRBV15 and TRBJ2-7; D gene unclear. This receptor was identified in an adult with an advanced solid tumor such as melanoma, head and neck, liver or kidney cancer. CDR3 DNA sequence: TGTGCCACCAGCAGACCCCACCCGGCCGACGAGCAGTACTTC. Residues: CATSRPHPADEQYF. Based on the CDR3 plus reference TRBV15 and TRBJ2-7, the full variable domain is DAMVIQNPRYQVTQFGKPVTLSCSQTLNHNVMYWYQQKSSQAPKLLFHYYDKDFNNEADTPDNFQSRRPNTSFCFLDIRSPGLGDTAMYLCATSRPHPADEQYFGPGTRLTVT.